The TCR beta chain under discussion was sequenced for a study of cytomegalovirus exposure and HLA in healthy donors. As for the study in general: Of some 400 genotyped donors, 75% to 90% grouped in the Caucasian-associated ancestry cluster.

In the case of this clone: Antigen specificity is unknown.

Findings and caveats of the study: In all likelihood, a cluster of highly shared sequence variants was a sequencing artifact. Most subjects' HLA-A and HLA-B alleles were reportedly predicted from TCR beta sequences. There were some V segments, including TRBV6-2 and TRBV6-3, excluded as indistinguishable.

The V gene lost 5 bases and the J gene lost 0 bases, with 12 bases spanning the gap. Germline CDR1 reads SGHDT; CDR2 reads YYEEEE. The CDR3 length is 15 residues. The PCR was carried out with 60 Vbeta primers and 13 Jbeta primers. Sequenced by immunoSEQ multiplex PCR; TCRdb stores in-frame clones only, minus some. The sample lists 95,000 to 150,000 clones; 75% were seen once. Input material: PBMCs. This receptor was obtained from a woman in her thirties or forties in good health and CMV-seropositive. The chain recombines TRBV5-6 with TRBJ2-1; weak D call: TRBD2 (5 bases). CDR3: CASRAELDSYNEQFF. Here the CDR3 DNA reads TGTGCCAGCAGGGCGGAACTAGACTCCTACAATGAGCAGTTCTTC.